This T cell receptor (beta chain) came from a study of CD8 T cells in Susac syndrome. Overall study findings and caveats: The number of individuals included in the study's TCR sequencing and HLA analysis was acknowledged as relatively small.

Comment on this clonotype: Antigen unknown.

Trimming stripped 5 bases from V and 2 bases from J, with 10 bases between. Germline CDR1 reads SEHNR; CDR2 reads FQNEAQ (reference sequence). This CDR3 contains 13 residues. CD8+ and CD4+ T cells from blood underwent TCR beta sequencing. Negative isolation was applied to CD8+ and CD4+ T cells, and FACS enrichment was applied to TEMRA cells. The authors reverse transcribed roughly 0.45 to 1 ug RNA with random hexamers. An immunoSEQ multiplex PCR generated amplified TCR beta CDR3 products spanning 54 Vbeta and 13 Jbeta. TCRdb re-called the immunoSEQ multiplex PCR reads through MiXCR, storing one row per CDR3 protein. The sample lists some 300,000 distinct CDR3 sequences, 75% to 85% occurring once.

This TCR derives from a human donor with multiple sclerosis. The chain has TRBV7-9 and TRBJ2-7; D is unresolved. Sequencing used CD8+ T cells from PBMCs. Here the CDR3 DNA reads TGTGCCAGCAGCCCCAACACCGCCTACGAGCAGTACTTC. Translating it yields CASSPNTAYEQYF.